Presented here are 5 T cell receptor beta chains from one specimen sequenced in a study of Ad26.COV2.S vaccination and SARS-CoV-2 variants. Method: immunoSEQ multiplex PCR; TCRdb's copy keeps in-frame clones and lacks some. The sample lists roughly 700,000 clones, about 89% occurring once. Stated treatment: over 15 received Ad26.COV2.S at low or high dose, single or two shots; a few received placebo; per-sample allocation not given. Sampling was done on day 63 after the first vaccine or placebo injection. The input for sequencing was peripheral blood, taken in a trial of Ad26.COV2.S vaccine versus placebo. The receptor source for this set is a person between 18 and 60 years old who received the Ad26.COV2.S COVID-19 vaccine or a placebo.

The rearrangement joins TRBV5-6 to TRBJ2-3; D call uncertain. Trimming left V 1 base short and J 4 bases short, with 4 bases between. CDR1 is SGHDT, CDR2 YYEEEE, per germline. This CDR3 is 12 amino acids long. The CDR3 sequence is CASSLRPDTQYF. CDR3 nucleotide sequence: TGTGCCAGCAGCTTGAGGCCAGATACGCAGTATTTT.

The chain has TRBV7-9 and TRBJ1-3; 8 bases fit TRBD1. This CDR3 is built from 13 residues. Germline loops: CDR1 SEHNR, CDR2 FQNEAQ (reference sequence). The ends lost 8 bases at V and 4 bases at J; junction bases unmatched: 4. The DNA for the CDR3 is TGTGCCAGCGAGACAGGGGCCGGAAACACCATATATTTT. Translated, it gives CASETGAGNTIYF.

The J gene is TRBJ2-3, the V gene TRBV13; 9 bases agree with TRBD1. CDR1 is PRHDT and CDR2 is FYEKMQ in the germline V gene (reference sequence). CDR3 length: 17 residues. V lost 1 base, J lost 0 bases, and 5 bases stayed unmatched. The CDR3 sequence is CASSLVGQGFSTDTQYF. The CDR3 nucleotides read TGTGCCAGCAGCTTAGTAGGACAGGGGTTTAGCACAGATACGCAGTATTTT.

The CDR3 nucleotides read TGTGCCAGCAGCCCCAGGGGGACTACCAACAATGAGCAGTTCTTC. This codes for CASSPRGTTNNEQFF. The chain links TRBV6-5 to TRBJ2-1; D possibly uses TRBD1 or TRBD2 (7 bases each). CDR1 is MNHEY and CDR2 is SVGAGI in the germline V gene. CDR3 length equals 15 residues. V was pared by 6 bases and J by 5 bases, with 17 bases between.

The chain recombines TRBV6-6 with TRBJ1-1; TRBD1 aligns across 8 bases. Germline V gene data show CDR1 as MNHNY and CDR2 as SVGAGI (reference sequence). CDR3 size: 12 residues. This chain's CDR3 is CAATGAGAEAFF. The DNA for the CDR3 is TGTGCAGCGACAGGGGCCGGTGCTGAAGCTTTCTTT.